The present TCR beta chain was sequenced within a study of human T cells and chemical hapten exposure. Study information: 0.01% DPC was applied to the upper back in patch tests, which were read at 6 days. Study-wide results and caveats: Expanded TCRs clustered into significantly more large CDR3 similarity groups than controls, the analysis revealed.

The CDR3 extends over 12 amino acids. Germline V gene data show CDR1 as MNHNY and CDR2 as SVGAGI (reference sequence). V lost 2 bases, J lost 2 bases, and 2 bases lay in between. As processed by the authors: There were a median of around 97,000 TCRs per sample, with a range from 23,224 to 690,600. TCRdb reprocessed the RACE reads via MiXCR and lists one record per CDR3 protein. The V and J calls, along with clone size, are taken from TCRdb and not from the paper's own processing. The sample records 97,000 or so distinct CDR3 sequences, about 28% being singletons. Time point reported: patch test 3, about 24 weeks after DPC sensitization. Described treatment: therapeutic diphenylcyclopropenone sensitization with weekly scalp DPC. In its sample, this clonotype was seen a few times. Its antigen is currently unknown.

The V and J genes are TRBV6-6 and TRBJ2-3; D is unresolved. The sequencing here drew on whole blood, taken in connection with sensitization to the hapten diphenylcyclopropenone (DPC). The TCR was taken from a man aged 35-49 years with alopecia areata. Some clones in this sample may be carry-over from other donors' samples. CDR3 in DNA: TGTGCCAGCAGTTACGACACAGATACGCAGTATTTT. It codes for CASSYDTDTQYF.